One T cell receptor (beta chain) is described in this entry. This clonotype was counted a few times. This receptor's antigen is unknown. Per-base quality was not reported, and no clone a single base away is much larger than it. These data originate in a study of T-cell reconstitution after alpha-beta-depleted transplantation in children listed by TCRdb under 2016. Describing the broader study: The study quantitatively tracked T-cell immune reconstitution after TCRalphabeta/CD19-depleted allogeneic hematopoietic cell transplantation in children using TCR repertoire profiling. Study-level results and caveats: Over the following months the frequencies of hyperexpanded clones went down, and after one year T-cell counts and TCRbeta diversity were mostly credited to newly produced T cells. The high TCRbeta diversity at day 60 in some patients was ascribed to recipient T cells and intrathymic progenitors that had survived conditioning. The apparently early alphabetaT-cell count recovery about two months after transplant was reportedly dependent on only several hundred rapidly expanded clones derived from non-depleted graft cells.

Receptor amplification or capture employed PCR. Sequenced on an Illumina HiSeq 2500. Molecular barcoding was employed in the preparation of TCR libraries, with unique molecular identifiers being used to normalize TCRbeta repertoire quantification. In TCRdb, the public reads were trimmed at Q25 with fastp and aligned with MiXCR, with productive beta chains retained. Duplicate CDR3 protein sequences are folded into a single record with the most common DNA and genes. This sample has 540,000 or so distinct CDR3 sequences in its table, and roughly 23% of those were observed once. In total, the top ten clones hold roughly 15% of the sample. The treatment or condition label, read with the paper, signifies: allogeneic hematopoietic cell transplantation with graft depleted of TCRalphabeta T cells and CD19 B cells. The children who served as transplant recipients had been given grafts of TCRalphabeta/CD19-depleted allogeneic hematopoietic cells.

Trimming takes 5 bases from V and 1 base from J, and the germline ends sit 17 bases apart. CDR1 DFQATT and CDR2 SNEGSKA were looked up in the germline V gene (reference sequence). The CDR3 holds 16 amino acids from the cysteine to the phenylalanine. The CDR3 DNA has 48 bases and is translated from base 1. The receptor comes from a boy younger than two who had a stem cell transplant for acute myeloid leukemia, so the T cells may come from the graft donor. The sequencing here drew on PBMCs, mostly from graft donor cells, taken 360 days after TCRalphabeta/CD19-depleted stem cell transplant. Rearrangement joined TRBV20-1 to TRBJ2-2; TRBD2 is possibly the D segment (6 matching bases). The CDR3 reads as follows: CSAGGGVRLNTGELFF. The nucleotides are TGCAGTGCTGGCGGAGGGGTCCGATTGAACACCGGGGAGCTGTTTTTT.